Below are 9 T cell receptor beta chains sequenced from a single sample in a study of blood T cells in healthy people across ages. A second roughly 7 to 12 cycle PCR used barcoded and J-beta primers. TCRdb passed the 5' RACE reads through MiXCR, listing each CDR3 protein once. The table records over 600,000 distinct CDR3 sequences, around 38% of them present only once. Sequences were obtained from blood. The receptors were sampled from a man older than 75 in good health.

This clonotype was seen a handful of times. Here the CDR3 DNA reads TGTGCCAGCAGTGGACAGGGGGAGGTCCAAGAGACCCAGTACTTC. As protein: CASSGQGEVQETQYF. The chain employs TRBV9 and TRBJ2-5; 10 positions match TRBD1. The germline CDR1 and CDR2 sequences are SGDLS and YYNGEE. V was clipped by 5 bases and J by 1 base; unmatched bases: 5. The CDR3 is 15 residues long. Complete variable domain (other parts from reference TRBV9 and TRBJ2-5): DSGVTQTPKHLITATGQRVTLRCSPRSGDLSVYWYQQSLDQGLQFLIQYYNGEERAKGNILERFSAQQFPDLHSELNLSSLELGDSALYFCASSGQGEVQETQYFGPGTRLLVL.

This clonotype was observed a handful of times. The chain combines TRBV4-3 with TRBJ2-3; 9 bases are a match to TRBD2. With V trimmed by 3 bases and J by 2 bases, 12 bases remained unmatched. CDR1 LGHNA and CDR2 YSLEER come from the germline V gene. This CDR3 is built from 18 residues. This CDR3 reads CASSQDLKRGVNTDTQYF. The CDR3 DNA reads TGCGCCAGCAGCCAGGATCTCAAGCGGGGGGTAAACACAGATACGCAGTATTTT.

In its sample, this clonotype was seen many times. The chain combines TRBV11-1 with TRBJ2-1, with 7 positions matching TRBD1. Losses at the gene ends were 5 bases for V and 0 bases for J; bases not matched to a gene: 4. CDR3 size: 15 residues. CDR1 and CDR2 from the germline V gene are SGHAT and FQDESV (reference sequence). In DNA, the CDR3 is TGTGCCAGCAGCGGACAGGTCAGCTCCTACAATGAGCAGTTCTTC. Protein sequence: CASSGQVSSYNEQFF.

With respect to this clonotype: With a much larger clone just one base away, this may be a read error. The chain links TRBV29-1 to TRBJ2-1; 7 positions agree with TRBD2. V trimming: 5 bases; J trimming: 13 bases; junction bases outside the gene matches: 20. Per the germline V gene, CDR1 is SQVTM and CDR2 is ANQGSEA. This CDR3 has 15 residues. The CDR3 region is CSVLASGFARETQFF. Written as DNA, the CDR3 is TGCAGCGTTCTAGCTAGCGGATTCGCGAGGGAGACCCAGTTCTTC.

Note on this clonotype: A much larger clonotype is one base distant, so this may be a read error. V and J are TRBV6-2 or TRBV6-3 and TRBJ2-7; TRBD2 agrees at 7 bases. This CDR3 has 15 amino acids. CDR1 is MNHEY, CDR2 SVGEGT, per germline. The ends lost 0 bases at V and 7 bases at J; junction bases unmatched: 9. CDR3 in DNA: TGTGCCAGCAGTTACTCAAGTCGGCGGGAGACTGAGCAGTACTTC. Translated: CASSYSSRRETEQYF.

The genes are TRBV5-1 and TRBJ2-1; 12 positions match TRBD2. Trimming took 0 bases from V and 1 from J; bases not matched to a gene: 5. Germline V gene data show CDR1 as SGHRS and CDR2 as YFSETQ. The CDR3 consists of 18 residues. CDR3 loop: CASSLVPSGGASYNEQFF. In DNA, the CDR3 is TGCGCCAGCAGCTTGGTGCCTAGCGGGGGGGCATCCTACAATGAGCAGTTCTTC.

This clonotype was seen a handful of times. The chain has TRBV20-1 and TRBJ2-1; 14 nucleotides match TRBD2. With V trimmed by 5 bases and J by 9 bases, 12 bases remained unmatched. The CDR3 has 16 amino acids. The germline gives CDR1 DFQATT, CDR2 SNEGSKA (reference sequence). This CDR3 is CSAYKGLAGVSGEQFF. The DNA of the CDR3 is TGCAGTGCTTACAAGGGACTAGCGGGAGTGTCGGGTGAGCAGTTCTTC.

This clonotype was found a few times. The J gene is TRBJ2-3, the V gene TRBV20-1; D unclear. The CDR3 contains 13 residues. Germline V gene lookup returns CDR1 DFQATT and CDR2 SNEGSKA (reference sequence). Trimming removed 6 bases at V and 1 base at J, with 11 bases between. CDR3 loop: CSAPSTGTDTQYF. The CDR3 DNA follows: TGCAGTGCCCCTTCCACTGGCACAGATACGCAGTATTTT.

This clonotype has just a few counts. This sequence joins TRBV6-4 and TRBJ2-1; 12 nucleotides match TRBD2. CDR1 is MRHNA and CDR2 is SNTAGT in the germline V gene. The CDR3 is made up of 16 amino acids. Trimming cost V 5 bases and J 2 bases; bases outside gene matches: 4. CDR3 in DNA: TGTGCCAGCAGTAGGGGACTAGCGGGTCCCTACAATGAGCAGTTCTTC. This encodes CASSRGLAGPYNEQFF.